Listed here are 18 T cell receptor beta chains from one sample, sequenced in a study of blood T cell repertoires in COVID-19. Profiled with immunoSEQ multiplex PCR; TCRdb holds only in-frame clones, not every one. The sample holds about 220,000 clones, around 80% seen once. Sequenced input: PBMCs or T cells enriched from blood (not recorded which). These receptors all come from a man aged 35 to 55 who had recovered from COVID-19.

The rearrangement links TRBV30 to TRBJ2-6; D not resolved. The CDR3 is 13 residues long. Germline V gives CDR1 GTSNPN, CDR2 SVGIG (reference sequence). Between the trimmed V and J ends, which lost 3 bases and 4 bases, there was a span of 7 bases. The CDR3 protein is CAWRQYGANVLTF. DNA of the CDR3: TGTGCCTGGAGGCAGTACGGGGCCAACGTCCTGACTTTC. Full variable domain (missing parts from reference TRBV30 and TRBJ2-6): SQTIHQWPATLVQPVGSPLSLECTVEGTSNPNLYWYRQAAGRGLQLLFYSVGIGQISSEVPQNLSASRPQDRQFILSSKKLLLSDSGFYLCAWRQYGANVLTFGAGSRLTVL.

The chain links TRBV2 to TRBJ1-1; perhaps TRBD1 as D (6 bases). Germline V CDR1 and CDR2: SNHLY, FYNNEI. The CDR3 is made up of 14 amino acids. V was shortened by 5 bases and J by 0 bases, with 10 bases between the two germline ends. The CDR3 is CASSRDIMNTEAFF. In DNA form, the CDR3 reads TGTGCCAGCAGTCGGGACATAATGAACACTGAAGCTTTCTTT.

This clone was seen only a few times. This chain joins TRBV4-1 and TRBJ2-5, with D maybe TRBD1 (5 bases). CDR1 is MGHRA, CDR2 YSYEKL, per germline. The CDR3 length is 15 residues. V lost 1 base and J lost 7, with 16 bases in between. The chain's CDR3 is CASSQGISAGLTQYF. CDR3 coding DNA: TGCGCCAGCAGCCAAGGGATTTCGGCAGGGTTGACCCAGTACTTC.

This clone was detected a few times. This chain uses TRBV7-9 with TRBJ1-3; D not certain. CDR3 length equals 11 residues. V lost 3 bases and J lost 8, with 5 bases in between. The germline gives CDR1 SEHNR, CDR2 FQNEAQ (reference sequence). The CDR3 DNA reads as TGTGCCAGCAGCTTTGACTACACCATATATTTT. This encodes CASSFDYTIYF.

The V gene is TRBV7-8, the J gene TRBJ1-1; D is perhaps TRBD1 (6 bases). Trimming removed 1 base at V and 1 base at J, with 16 bases between. The CDR3 sequence is 17 residues long. Germline V CDR1 and CDR2: SGHVS, FQNEAQ. The CDR3 DNA sequence: TGTGCCAGCAGCTTAGGGGGGACACCCAGGACGAACACTGAAGCTTTCTTT. Protein product: CASSLGGTPRTNTEAFF.

The chain links TRBV7-2 to TRBJ2-7; 7 nucleotides align to TRBD2. Losses at the gene ends were 4 bases for V and 8 bases for J; bases not matched to a gene: 8. Germline values: CDR1 SGHTA, CDR2 FQGNSA. The CDR3 has 13 residues. This chain's CDR3 is CASSSHREDQQYF. The CDR3 DNA follows: TGTGCCAGCAGCTCGCACCGGGAGGACCAGCAGTACTTC. Full variable domain (rest looked up from reference TRBV7-2 and TRBJ2-7): GAGVSQSPSNKVTEKGKDVELRCDPISGHTALYWYRQSLGQGLEFLIYFQGNSAPDKSGLPSDRFSAERTGGSVSTLTIQRTQQEDSAVYLCASSSHREDQQYFGPGTRLTVT.

The chain recombines TRBV28 with TRBJ2-1; 11 nucleotides agree with TRBD2. CDR1 and CDR2 (germline): MDHEN, SYDVKM. The V segment lost 6 bases and the J segment 7 bases; nucleotides outside the gene matches: 8. The CDR3 extends over 15 amino acids. Here the CDR3 reads CASRLTSGKWNEQFF. DNA of the CDR3: TGTGCCAGCAGGTTGACTAGCGGGAAATGGAATGAGCAGTTCTTC.

In DNA, the CDR3 is TGTGCCAGCAGGGCGGGTTTTAATTCACCCCTCCACTTT. Protein: CASRAGFNSPLHF. The V call is TRBV6-5, the J call TRBJ1-6; no firm D call. V lost 6 bases and J lost 6, with 9 bases in between. Germline V gene sequence: CDR1 MNHEY, CDR2 SVGAGI. This CDR3 is built from 13 residues.

This chain joins TRBV2 and TRBJ1-5; D gene unclear. The CDR3 length is 13 residues. Germline assignment: CDR1 SNHLY and CDR2 FYNNEI. V lost 2 bases and J lost 4, with 6 bases in between. As DNA, the CDR3 is TGTGCCAGCAGTGAATCACATAATCAGCCCCAGCATTTT. Its protein product is CASSESHNQPQHF. Together with reference TRBV2 and TRBJ1-5, the CDR3 gives the full variable domain: EPEVTQTPSHQVTQMGQEVILRCVPISNHLYFYWYRQILGQKVEFLVSFYNNEISEKSEIFDDQFSVERPDGSNFTLKIRSTKLEDSAMYFCASSESHNQPQHFGDGTRLSIL.

The chain uses TRBV7-9 and TRBJ1-6, with D unclear. CDR1 SEHNR and CDR2 FQNEAQ come from the germline V gene (reference sequence). The CDR3 totals 15 residues. V dropped 5 bases and J dropped 9 bases, with 17 bases sitting between them. In DNA form, the CDR3 reads TGTGCCAGCAGCCCGGTAGGCGGGTTGATTTCACCCCTCCACTTT. As protein: CASSPVGGLISPLHF.

V and J are TRBV2 and TRBJ1-1; D is possibly TRBD1 (5 bases). The germline gives CDR1 SNHLY, CDR2 FYNNEI. V shed 1 base and J shed 5 bases, with 8 bases lying between them. This CDR3 comprises 13 residues. CDR3 nucleotide sequence: TGTGCCAGCAGTGAAGGGGGGGTAACTGAAGCTTTCTTT. It encodes CASSEGGVTEAFF.

In regard to this clone: This sample also contains other DNA sequences that code for the same CDR3. This chain joins TRBV19 and TRBJ1-1; D is unclear. The germline CDR1 and CDR2 sequences are LNHDA and SQIVND (reference sequence). Trimming took 6 bases from V and 2 from J, leaving 4 bases between them. This CDR3 has 11 residues. The CDR3 protein is CASRGNTEAFF. The DNA of the CDR3 is TGTGCCAGTAGGGGCAACACTGAAGCTTTCTTT.

The CDR3 loop reads CASSSTRGTEAFF. The CDR3 bases are TGTGCCAGCAGCTCAACCCGGGGCACTGAAGCTTTCTTT. The gene calls are TRBV7-3 and TRBJ1-1; no definite D call. Per germline, CDR1 SGHTA and CDR2 FQGTGA. Trimming took off 4 bases at V and 4 bases at J, with 10 bases between the two ends. CDR3 size: 13 residues.

The chain's CDR3 is CASSYDFSVGYTF. In DNA form, the CDR3 reads TGTGCCAGCAGTTACGACTTCTCCGTTGGCTACACCTTC. The chain joins TRBV6-5 to TRBJ1-2; D remains unclear. Trimming took off 2 bases at V and 7 bases at J, with 11 bases between the two ends. The germline V gene has CDR1 MNHEY and CDR2 SVGAGI. The CDR3 length is 13 residues.

This clone was found once. Distinct nucleotide sequences in the sample also encode this CDR3. The gene calls are TRBV18 and TRBJ2-5; D is ambiguous. V was shortened by 3 bases and J by 2 bases, with 4 bases between the two germline ends. Germline V gene sequence: CDR1 KGHSH, CDR2 LQKENI. CDR3 length: 12 amino acids. The CDR3 sequence: CASSPSQETQYF. The CDR3 coding sequence is TGTGCCAGCTCACCGTCTCAAGAGACCCAGTACTTC. The full variable domain, rest sourced from reference TRBV18 and TRBJ2-5, is NAGVMQNPRHLVRRRGQEARLRCSPMKGHSHVYWYRQLPEEGLKFMVYLQKENIIDESGMPKERFSAEFPKEGPSILRIQQVVRGDSAAYFCASSPSQETQYFGPGTRLLVL.

This chain joins TRBV5-1 and TRBJ1-1; 9 bases fit TRBD1. The junction had 1 base not matched to a gene; V was cut back by 2 bases and J by 2 bases. CDR1 and CDR2 (germline): SGHRS, YFSETQ. The CDR3 loop spans 14 amino acids. CDR3 in amino acids: CASSLQGANTEAFF. CDR3 bases: TGCGCCAGCAGCTTACAGGGGGCAAACACTGAAGCTTTCTTT.

The rearrangement uses TRBV5-6 and TRBJ1-2; no reliable D call. V was trimmed by 2 bases and J by 8 bases, leaving 13 bases between them. Germline CDR1 is SGHDT and CDR2 is YYEEEE. The CDR3 extends over 13 amino acids. The CDR3 region has the DNA TGTGCCAGCAGCTTATTATCCGGTTTGGGCTACACCTTC. Protein: CASSLLSGLGYTF.

The chain employs TRBV7-3 and TRBJ2-7, with D tentatively TRBD2 (7 bases). Germline loops: CDR1 SGHTA, CDR2 FQGTGA. Trimming stripped 5 bases from V and 1 base from J, with 15 bases between. The CDR3 consists of 15 residues. DNA for the CDR3: TGTGCCAGCAGCCCTGGAGGGGGGGAATCCTACGAGCAGTACTTC. Encoded protein: CASSPGGGESYEQYF.